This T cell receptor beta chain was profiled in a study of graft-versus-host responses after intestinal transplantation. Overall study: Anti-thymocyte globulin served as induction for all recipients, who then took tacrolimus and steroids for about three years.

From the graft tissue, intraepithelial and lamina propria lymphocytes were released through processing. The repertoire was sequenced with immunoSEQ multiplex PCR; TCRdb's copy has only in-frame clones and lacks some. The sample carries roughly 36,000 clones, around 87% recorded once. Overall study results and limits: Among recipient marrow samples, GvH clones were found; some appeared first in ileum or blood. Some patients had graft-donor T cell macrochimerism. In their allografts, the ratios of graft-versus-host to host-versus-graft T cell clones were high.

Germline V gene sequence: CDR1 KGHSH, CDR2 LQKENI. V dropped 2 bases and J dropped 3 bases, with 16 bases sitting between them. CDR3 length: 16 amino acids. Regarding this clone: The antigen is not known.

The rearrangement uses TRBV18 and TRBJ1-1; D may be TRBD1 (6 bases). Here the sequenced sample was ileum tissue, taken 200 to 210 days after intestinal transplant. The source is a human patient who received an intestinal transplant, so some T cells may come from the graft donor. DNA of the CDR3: TGTGCCAGCTCACCAACAGTCGGGGGCATCGACACTGAAGCTTTCTTT. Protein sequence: CASSPTVGGIDTEAFF.